This T cell receptor (beta chain) was retrieved from a study of regulatory T cells in long-lasting Graves disease. In building TCR beta libraries, iRepertoire HTBI primers were used together with Arm-PCR of CDR3 regions. Via MiXCR, TCRdb re-called the multiplex PCR reads, giving one row per CDR3 protein. The sample shows roughly 420,000 distinct CDR3 sequences, roughly 15% of them seen only once. The time point here: newly diagnosed GD, antithyroid drugs for less than 3 months. Extracted PBMC RNA gave rise to the TCR library. CDR1 is MNHEY and CDR2 is SVGEGT in the germline V gene. This CDR3 spans 16 amino acids. V was shortened by 7 bases and J by 7 bases, with 23 bases between the two germline ends. This sample was also put to use in a study of T cells in Graves' hyperthyroidism and ophthalmopathy. In that study: In making diagnoses, clinical symptoms, serum thyroxine and TRAb, thyroid ultrasound and orbital computed tomography were all used. Most expanded thyroid clonotypes above 0.001 also appeared in blood.

This clonotype originated in a woman in her 30s with Graves disease. The sample here was peripheral blood mononuclear cells (PBMCs), taken at new diagnosis, from a patient treated with antithyroid drugs. This chain connects TRBV6-2 or TRBV6-3 to TRBJ2-1; D is unresolved. In nucleotides, the CDR3 is TGTGCCAGCACCTCCCTAGGGCGGAGTTGGAATAATGAGCAGTTCTTC. Amino acids: CASTSLGRSWNNEQFF.